A selection of T cell receptor beta chains follows, all from one sample in a study of blood T cell repertoires in COVID-19. Here immunoSEQ multiplex PCR was the method, and the copy in TCRdb shows in-frame clones only, minus some. The sample has 80,000 or so clones; approximately 84% are singletons. Material: peripheral blood. These TCRs come from a man aged 55 to 69 with COVID-19, enrolled during active disease. Both conserved end residues are part of each CDR3. The D gene is left open where the match is weak. Clone size is not always given. Where it is, it says once, few, many or a class for expanded clones.

TRBD1	TRBV18	TRBJ1-1	-	TGTGCCAGCTCCGCCGCGAGGACAGGGTACACTGAAGCTTTCTTT	CASSAARTGYTEAFF
TRBD2	TRBV7-2	TRBJ2-7	-	TGTGCCAGCAGCTTGGATAGCGGGGGGTCCCCCTACGAGCAGTACTTC	CASSLDSGGSPYEQYF
TRBD2	TRBV6-5	TRBJ2-1	-	TGTGCCAGCGTAGCGGGAGGGCCTGGTGTCGAGCAGTTCTTC	CASVAGGPGVEQFF
TRBD1	TRBV3-1/TRBV3-2	TRBJ2-7	-	TGTGCCAGCAGCCAAGGGAACCCAGGGGGATACGAGCAGTACTTC	CASSQGNPGGYEQYF
TRBD1	TRBV5-5	TRBJ1-1	-	TGTGCCAGCAGCCGACCCGACAGGGGTTCTGAAGCTTTCTTT	CASSRPDRGSEAFF
-	TRBV10-2	TRBJ2-7	-	TGCGCCAGCGGAGGGACTGATTCCTACGAGCAGTACTTC	CASGGTDSYEQYF
TRBD1	TRBV18	TRBJ1-2	-	TGTGCCAGCTCACAAGAACAGGGGCAGGGCTACACCTTC	CASSQEQGQGYTF
TRBD2	TRBV19	TRBJ2-3	-	TGTGCCAGTAGTACGGGACTAGCGGGGACTAGCACAGATACGCAGTATTTT	CASSTGLAGTSTDTQYF
-	TRBV11-2	TRBJ2-7	-	TGTGCCAGCAGCTTAGACAAACAGCTCTACGAGCAGTACTTC	CASSLDKQLYEQYF
TRBD1	TRBV5-4	TRBJ2-7	-	TGTGCCAGCAGCCAAGACTCAGGGGGTGAGCAGTACTTC	CASSQDSGGEQYF
-	TRBV6-5	TRBJ2-2	-	TGTGCCAGCAGTTCCGGGACATTCACCGGGGAGCTGTTTTTT	CASSSGTFTGELFF
TRBD1	TRBV19	TRBJ1-1	-	TGTGCCAGTACTCAAGGGACAGGTAGTAAAGCTTTCTTT	CASTQGTGSKAFF
-	TRBV11-2	TRBJ2-7	-	TGTGCCAGCAGCTCCAACAGGCAGGCCCTCTACGAGCAGTACTTC	CASSSNRQALYEQYF
-	TRBV7-7	TRBJ1-1	-	TGTGCCAGCAGCCCCCCCTCAGGGTTGAACACTGAAGCTTTCTTT	CASSPPSGLNTEAFF
-	TRBV28	TRBJ2-7	-	TGTGCCAGCAGTTTACGGCAGGGCTCCTACGAGCAGTACTTC	CASSLRQGSYEQYF
TRBD1	TRBV18	TRBJ2-7	few	TGTGCCAGCTCACCACCGGGACAGGCGTCCTACGAGCAGTACTTC	CASSPPGQASYEQYF
-	TRBV12-3/TRBV12-4	TRBJ2-7	-	TGTGCCAGCAGTTTGGGGGGGGGCCACGAGCAGTACTTC	CASSLGGGHEQYF
TRBD2	TRBV19	TRBJ2-7	-	TGTGCCAGTAGTATATTACTAGCGGGCAGCTACGAGCAGTACTTC	CASSILLAGSYEQYF
-	TRBV12-3/TRBV12-4	TRBJ1-2	few	TGTGCCAGCACCTTAGGGGGATTAGGCTACACCTTC	CASTLGGLGYTF
-	TRBV5-1	TRBJ1-3	-	TGCGCCAGCAGCTTGGTGGCCTCGTCAGGAAACACCATATATTTT	CASSLVASSGNTIYF
-	TRBV28	TRBJ2-7	-	TGTGCCAGCAGTTCGCAGGGCGAACATTTATACGAGCAGTACTTC	CASSSQGEHLYEQYF
TRBD2	TRBV4-2	TRBJ2-3	-	TGTGCCAGCAGCCAAGGGGGACTAGCGTCAGATACGCAGTATTTT	CASSQGGLASDTQYF
TRBD2	TRBV10-3	TRBJ2-1	-	TGTGCCATCAGTGTTATAGCGGGATCGGGGGTCAATGAGCAGTTCTTC	CAISVIAGSGVNEQFF
TRBD2	TRBV19	TRBJ2-1	-	TGTGCCAGTAGTCCCCGCAGGGATAGCGGGGGGAATGAGCAGTTCTTC	CASSPRRDSGGNEQFF
TRBD2	TRBV4-2	TRBJ2-1	once	TGTGCCAGCAGCCAAGGTAGCGGGATTGAGCAGTTCTTC	CASSQGSGIEQFF
-	TRBV29-1	TRBJ1-1	-	TGCAGCGTTGTAGTCACTGAAGCTTTCTTT	CSVVVTEAFF
-	TRBV10-2	TRBJ1-3	many	TGCGCCAGTCGGGAGGGCGGCCTTGGAAACACCATATATTTT	CASREGGLGNTIYF
TRBD1	TRBV2	TRBJ1-4	-	TGTGCCAGCAGTGAAGACAGGGGGTATGAAAAACTGTTTTTT	CASSEDRGYEKLFF
-	TRBV28	TRBJ1-5	-	TGTGCCAGCGGGTTAGGCGGGGGAGGCGATAGCAATCAGCCCCAGCATTTT	CASGLGGGGDSNQPQHF
-	TRBV21-1	TRBJ2-3	-	TGTGCCCGACGAGCGGGGGGGCTTATAGATACGCAGTATTTT	CARRAGGLIDTQYF
TRBD2	TRBV5-1	TRBJ2-3	once	TGCGCCAGCAGCGTACGGGGGGGCACAGATACGCAGTATTTT	CASSVRGGTDTQYF
TRBD1	TRBV25-1	TRBJ1-1	-	TGTGCCAGCAGTGAAAATGGAAGGACAGGGGTCGGCACTGAAGCTTTCTTT	CASSENGRTGVGTEAFF
TRBD1	TRBV19	TRBJ1-1	-	TGTGCCAGTAATAATTCTCGGCGGCCGGGACAGCCACCCACTGAAGCTTTCTTT	CASNNSRRPGQPPTEAFF
TRBD1	TRBV12-3/TRBV12-4	TRBJ1-4	-	TGTGCCAGCGCCCAGGGGGATAATGAAAAACTGTTTTTT	CASAQGDNEKLFF
-	TRBV6-1	TRBJ1-2	once	TGTGCCAGCAGTGAAGGTTCGGGGTGGGGTTATGGCTACACCTTC	CASSEGSGWGYGYTF
-	TRBV30	TRBJ2-1	-	TGTGCCTGGAGTGAGACATACCGCTCCTACAATGAGCAGTTCTTC	CAWSETYRSYNEQFF
TRBD1	TRBV4-2	TRBJ1-2	-	TGTGCCAGCAGCCAGACAGGGGGCTACAACTATGGCTACACCTTC	CASSQTGGYNYGYTF
TRBD1	TRBV3-1/TRBV3-2	TRBJ2-5	few	TGTGCCAGCAGCCAAGCCGGACAGGGTCTAAAGACCCAGTACTTC	CASSQAGQGLKTQYF
-	TRBV21-1	TRBJ2-7	-	TGTGCCAGCAGCACCGGACGGGACAGGGCCTACGAGCAGTACTTC	CASSTGRDRAYEQYF
-	TRBV5-5	TRBJ2-1	few	TGTGCCAGCAGCTTGGTTAGGACAACCTACAATGAGCAGTTCTTC	CASSLVRTTYNEQFF
TRBD2	TRBV2	TRBJ2-3	-	TGTGCCAGCAGGGCGACTAGCGCCACAGATACGCAGTATTTT	CASRATSATDTQYF
TRBD1	TRBV19	TRBJ1-1	-	TGTGCCAGTAGTAAACAAAGGGGGCGAACTGAAGCTTTCTTT	CASSKQRGRTEAFF
-	TRBV10-1	TRBJ2-4	-	TGCGCCAGCAGTGATGGCGGAACCAAAAACATTCAGTACTTC	CASSDGGTKNIQYF
TRBD1	TRBV11-2	TRBJ2-1	-	TGTGCCAGCAGCTTAGAGGGACAGAACTCCTACAATGAGCAGTTCTTC	CASSLEGQNSYNEQFF
TRBD1	TRBV5-4	TRBJ1-2	once	TGTGCCAGCAGCTTCCGGGACAGGGATTACTATGGCTACACCTTC	CASSFRDRDYYGYTF
-	TRBV12-5	TRBJ1-5	once	TGTGCTAGTGGTTTGGTACGGCGGGGGCCCCAGCATTTT	CASGLVRRGPQHF
-	TRBV19	TRBJ2-1	-	TGTGCCAGTACACGGGATAGGGACTACAATGAGCAGTTCTTC	CASTRDRDYNEQFF
TRBD1	TRBV29-1	TRBJ2-1	few	TGCAGCGTAGTTACACAGGGGGCCATCAATGAGCAGTTCTTC	CSVVTQGAINEQFF
TRBD1	TRBV10-3	TRBJ1-6	-	TGTGCCATCAGCCCACAGGGGAGCTCCTATAATTCACCCCTCCACTTT	CAISPQGSSYNSPLHF
TRBD1	TRBV11-2	TRBJ1-1	-	TGTGCCAGCAGCTCCCCGAGACAGGGGTCTGCTGAAGCTTTCTTT	CASSSPRQGSAEAFF
TRBD2	TRBV28	TRBJ2-1	-	TGTGCCAGCAGTGGACTAGCGGGGGGATTACCAACCTACAATGAGCAGTTCTTC	CASSGLAGGLPTYNEQFF
TRBD1	TRBV7-9	TRBJ1-2	-	TGTGCCAGCAGCCCTAGTAGGTTCTCAGGGGGCAACTATGGCTACACCTTC	CASSPSRFSGGNYGYTF